This T cell receptor (beta chain) was captured in a study of shared clonotypes between healthy human individuals. As for the study in general: The composition of the donors was two women and a few men aged 18 to 49. Every donor yielded three CD4 naive, three CD4 memory, two CD8 naive and one CD8 memory plate.

Germline V gene sequence: CDR1 SEHNR, CDR2 FQNEAQ (reference sequence). V lost 2 bases, J lost 6 bases, and 6 bases stayed unmatched. This CDR3 contains 15 residues. Samples underwent the assay at deep level. TCRdb's copy holds only in-frame clones and misses some; the assay was immunoSEQ multiplex PCR. Of more than 2,000,000 clones listed, roughly 93% are singletons. The V call is TRBV7-9, the J call TRBJ2-1; 8 nucleotides agree with TRBD2. The specimen was naive CD4+ T cells from PBMCs. Noted subset: CD45RA+ positively selected. This sequence was found in a young man in good health. Some clones in this sample may be carry-over from other donors' samples. Here the CDR3 reads CASSLMSGSPNEQFF. In DNA form, the CDR3 reads TGTGCCAGCAGCTTAATGAGCGGGAGCCCCAATGAGCAGTTCTTC.